A single sample is the source of the 22 T cell receptor beta chains below, sequenced in a study of identical twins. TCRdb passed the 5' RACE reads through MiXCR, listing each CDR3 protein once. The table lists some 1,600,000 distinct CDR3 sequences, 32% of them singletons, with over 0.25% in the top ten. The specimen sequenced was cord blood. Every receptor here comes from a newborn girl in good health.

This chain connects TRBV5-1 to TRBJ2-5; D not resolved. Germline lookup yields CDR1 SGHRS and CDR2 YFSETQ. V was cut by 1 base and J by 2 bases, with 9 bases left in between. This CDR3 is 14 amino acids long. The chain's CDR3 is CASSLISGQETQYF. The CDR3 DNA sequence: TGCGCCAGCAGCTTGATATCTGGGCAAGAGACCCAGTACTTC.

This rearrangement joins TRBV5-1 to TRBJ2-2; the D is unclear. In germline, CDR1 is SGHRS, CDR2 YFSETQ. V was clipped by 1 base and J by 0 bases, with 16 bases between them. CDR3 length equals 18 residues. CDR3 sequence reads: CASSLLSGAVANTGELFF. The CDR3 coding sequence is TGCGCCAGCAGCTTGCTCTCGGGTGCGGTGGCGAACACCGGGGAGCTGTTTTTT.

CDR3 DNA: TGTGCCAGCAGCGTCTCTTTGACTAGCGGGACCTACGAGCAGTACTTC. Translated, it gives CASSVSLTSGTYEQYF. The V call is TRBV9, the J call TRBJ2-7, with 11 nucleotides matching TRBD2. The V gene's germline CDR1 is SGDLS and CDR2 YYNGEE. The CDR3 extends over 16 amino acids. J gave up 2 bases and V 2 bases, and 6 bases lay outside the gene matches.

There are a few counts of this clonotype. The V and J genes are TRBV20-1 and TRBJ2-3; 10 nucleotides align to TRBD1. V shed 6 bases and J 6 bases; nucleotides not matched to a gene: 6. The CDR3 is made up of 13 amino acids. Germline CDR1 reads DFQATT; CDR2 reads SNEGSKA (reference sequence). The CDR3 bases are TGCAGTGCCACCGACAGGGGGCTTGATACGCAGTATTTT. Amino acid sequence: CSATDRGLDTQYF.

Regarding this clonotype: At one end the junction does not follow the germline gene, possibly because of a read error. V is TRBV5-1 and J is TRBJ2-3; D is possibly TRBD1 (5 bases). Germline V lookup: CDR1 SGHRS, CDR2 YFSETQ. The CDR3 contains 14 residues. CDR3 region: CASSLAVPTGTQYF. CDR3 DNA sequence: TGCGCCAGCAGCTTGGCGGTACCCACAGGTACGCAGTATTTT.

J is TRBJ2-4 and V is TRBV4-1; D might be TRBD1 (5 bases). Germline values: CDR1 MGHRA, CDR2 YSYEKL. There are 16 residues in the CDR3. V was shortened by 3 bases and J by 0 bases, with 12 bases between the two germline ends. CDR3 in DNA: TGCGCCAGCAGCCAGCCCAGACAGATAGCCAAAAACATTCAGTACTTC. It yields the protein CASSQPRQIAKNIQYF.

This clonotype was counted between two and nine times. The chain uses TRBV5-1 and TRBJ2-5, with TRBD1 matching 10 bases. The CDR3 has 17 amino acids. Germline V lookup: CDR1 SGHRS, CDR2 YFSETQ. V was clipped by 2 bases and J by 5 bases; unmatched bases: 12. CDR3 in DNA: TGCGCCAGCAGCTTATCATCCGGGACAGGGGTTGGGGAGACCCAGTACTTC. Its protein is CASSLSSGTGVGETQYF.

This clonotype showed up just a few times. J is TRBJ1-5 and V is TRBV28; D gene uncertain. CDR3 length: 16 amino acids. V lost 2 bases and J 2 bases, leaving 13 bases between the germline ends. CDR1 and CDR2 (germline): MDHEN, SYDVKM. The CDR3 loop reads CASSLISSNGNQPQHF. The CDR3 DNA sequence: TGTGCCAGCAGTTTAATCTCAAGTAATGGCAATCAGCCCCAGCATTTT.

The table lists this clonotype with many counts. The V and J genes are TRBV28 and TRBJ2-3, with D unclear. The germline V and J ends were trimmed by 7 bases and 2 bases, with 10 bases remaining between them. CDR3 length: 13 amino acids. Germline CDR1 and CDR2: MDHEN and SYDVKM. This CDR3 is CASTQATTDTQYF. The CDR3 DNA sequence: TGTGCCAGCACCCAGGCGACCACAGATACGCAGTATTTT.

The sample holds one count of this clonotype. V and J are TRBV6-1 and TRBJ1-2; 7 bases are a match to TRBD1. Germline CDR1 is MNHNS and CDR2 is SASEGT. There are 13 residues in the CDR3. Trimming cost V 2 bases and J 7 bases; bases outside gene matches: 4. CDR3 sequence: CASSELRQGGYTF. The CDR3 DNA is TGTGCCAGCAGTGAACTCAGACAGGGTGGCTACACCTTC.

The V call is TRBV4-1, the J call TRBJ2-3, with 11 bases matching TRBD2. The CDR3 length is 16 residues. The germline gives CDR1 MGHRA, CDR2 YSYEKL. V lost 2 bases, J lost 2 bases, and 3 bases stayed unmatched. The CDR3 region has the DNA TGCGCCAGCAGCCAAACACTAGCGGGGGTCACAGATACGCAGTATTTT. Protein: CASSQTLAGVTDTQYF.

This chain's CDR3 is CSARRAGLTYEQYF. In DNA, the CDR3 is TGCAGTGCTAGACGAGCGGGACTTACCTACGAGCAGTACTTC. This sequence joins TRBV20-1 and TRBJ2-7; TRBD2 matches at 7 bases. V lost 2 bases and J lost 2; bases outside the gene matches: 6. CDR1 is DFQATT, CDR2 SNEGSKA, per germline (reference sequence). The CDR3 extends over 14 amino acids.

This clonotype was found a few times. The rearrangement joins TRBV27 to TRBJ2-1; D uncertain. The CDR3 is 14 amino acids. CDR1 and CDR2 from the germline V gene are MNHEY and SMNVEV (reference sequence). The V and J ends lost 4 bases and 0 bases respectively, with 7 bases between them. The CDR3 loop reads CASSWSRSYNEQFF. In DNA, the CDR3 is TGTGCCAGCAGTTGGAGCCGCTCCTACAATGAGCAGTTCTTC.

This clonotype has just a few counts. This chain uses TRBV11-2 with TRBJ2-1, with a possible D match to TRBD1 (6 bases). Germline CDR1 and CDR2: SGHAT and FQNNGV. This CDR3 contains 15 residues. Trimming cost V 4 bases and J 11 bases, with 21 bases left between them. The CDR3 region has the DNA TGTGCCAGCAGCTCGATACGTATGCAGGGGACAAAGCAGTTCTTC. It codes for CASSSIRMQGTKQFF.

This chain uses TRBV5-1 with TRBJ2-7; 9 bases are a match to TRBD1. Trimming took 0 bases from V and 3 from J; bases not matched to a gene: 10. Germline assignment: CDR1 SGHRS and CDR2 YFSETQ. The CDR3 has 17 residues. This chain's CDR3 is CASSLDRTGVNYYEQYF. CDR3 coding DNA: TGCGCCAGCAGCTTGGACCGGACAGGGGTAAATTACTACGAGCAGTACTTC.

The gene calls are TRBV25-1 and TRBJ2-2; tentative D call: TRBD2 (5 bases). Trimming pared 6 bases from V and 6 bases from J, leaving 11 bases between. Germline assignment: CDR1 MGHDK and CDR2 SYGVNS. The CDR3 contains 13 residues. CDR3 protein: CASSLEGSGELFF. The CDR3, as DNA: TGTGCCAGCAGCTTAGAGGGCTCCGGGGAGCTGTTTTTT.

Comment on this clonotype: Relative to the germline gene, one junction end is altered; a read error may explain this. This chain uses TRBV20-1 with TRBJ2-1; D is unclear. There are 15 residues in the CDR3. From germline, CDR1 is DFQATT and CDR2 SNEGSKA (reference sequence). CDR3 sequence (DNA): TGCAGTGCTAGAGATCCCCGGGTCTCCTACAATGCGCAGTTCTTC. Its translation: CSARDPRVSYNAQFF.

This clonotype was seen a handful of times. The V gene is TRBV5-1, the J gene TRBJ2-5; tentative D call: TRBD1 (6 bases). V gave up 1 base and J gave up 11 bases, with 18 bases separating them. Germline V gene sequence: CDR1 SGHRS, CDR2 YFSETQ. This CDR3 spans 14 amino acids. CDR3 in DNA: TGCGCCAGCAGCTTGTCGCAGGGGCGGAAGGAGCAGTACTTC. Translation gives CASSLSQGRKEQYF. Full variable domain (remainder filled in from reference TRBV5-1 and TRBJ2-5): KAGVTQTPRYLIKTRGQQVTLSCSPISGHRSVSWYQQTPGQGLQFLFEYFSETQRNKGNFPGRFSGRQFSNSRSEMNVSTLELGDSALYLCASSLSQGRKEQYFGPGTRLLVL.

The V gene is TRBV12-3 or TRBV12-4, the J gene TRBJ2-1, with D unclear. V was shortened by 7 bases and J by 0 bases, with 13 bases between the two germline ends. This CDR3 contains 15 residues. The CDR3 DNA sequence: TGTGCCAGCACGCCCGGGTTGCGCTCCTACAATGAGCAGTTCTTC. Amino acids: CASTPGLRSYNEQFF.

This clonotype was detected a few times. CDR3: CASSHDRGTEAFF. CDR3 bases: TGCGCCAGCAGCCACGACAGGGGCACTGAAGCTTTCTTT. The chain is built from TRBV4-1 and TRBJ1-1; the match to TRBD1 covers 8 bases. The V and J ends lost 3 bases and 4 bases, in that order; junction bases with no gene match: 1. The CDR3 consists of 13 residues. Germline V CDR1 and CDR2: MGHRA, YSYEKL.

This rearrangement joins TRBV20-1 to TRBJ1-2; 11 bases line up with TRBD1. The V gene's germline CDR1 is DFQATT and CDR2 SNEGSKA (reference sequence). Trimming at V came to 1 base and at J to 8 bases, leaving 6 bases not matched to a gene. The CDR3 loop spans 14 amino acids. In DNA form, the CDR3 reads TGCAGTGCTAGAGTGGGGGACAGGGGGAAGGGCTACACCTTC. Amino acids: CSARVGDRGKGYTF.

Only one count was recorded for this clonotype. A read error may be the cause here, since a much bigger clone is one base away. This chain connects TRBV6-5 to TRBJ1-5, with TRBD1 matching over 7 bases. In germline, CDR1 is MNHEY, CDR2 SVGAGI. This CDR3 spans 14 amino acids. The V segment lost 2 bases and the J segment 3 bases; nucleotides outside the gene matches: 1. DNA for the CDR3: TGTGCCAGCAGTTACGACAGGGACAATCAGCCCCAGCATTTT. The encoded protein is CASSYDRDNQPQHF.